This T cell receptor (beta chain) was obtained from a study of cytomegalovirus exposure and HLA in healthy donors. Generated by immunoSEQ multiplex PCR, the TCRdb table keeps only in-frame clones and is missing some. The sample holds approximately 150,000 clones, 84% seen once. CDR1 and CDR2 from the germline V gene are LNHDA and SQIVND (reference sequence). Trimming stripped 3 bases from V and 4 bases from J, with 11 bases between. The length of the CDR3 is 14 residues. The clonotype was recovered from a young man in good health and CMV-seropositive. Sequenced sample: PBMCs. This chain links TRBV19 with TRBJ2-3; possibly TRBD2 for D (5 bases). CDR3 residues: CASSIYLASDTQYF. The CDR3 nucleotides read TGTGCCAGTAGTATTTACCTAGCTTCAGATACGCAGTATTTT.